The rows below give T cell receptor beta chains drawn from one sample of a study of identical twins. TCRdb fed the 5' RACE reads into MiXCR, producing one record per CDR3 protein. The repertoire holds some 500,000 distinct CDR3 sequences, with about 13% as singletons. The data also belong to a second study, concerning yellow fever vaccine responses in identical twins.

Input material: CD4+ T cells sorted from blood. These receptors were obtained from a woman aged 18-29 years in good health. CDR3s include the opening cysteine and the closing phenylalanine or tryptophan. A D gene is named only where the DNA matches it firmly. The size entry is marked missing in some rows and otherwise reads once, few, many or a size class.

v_call,j_call,d_call,clone_size,cdr3_aa,cdr3_nt
TRBV3-1,TRBJ2-5,TRBD2,.,CASSQDGLAGGPYQETQYF,TGTGCCAGCAGCCAAGATGGGCTAGCGGGGGGACCTTACCAAGAGACCCAGTACTTC
TRBV12-3/TRBV12-4,TRBJ1-2,.,.,CASSPQQGGGYTF,TGTGCCAGCAGTCCACAACAGGGAGGTGGCTACACCTTC
TRBV25-1,TRBJ2-6,.,few,CASSTPGANVLTF,TGTGCCAGCAGTACCCCTGGGGCCAACGTCCTGACTTTC
TRBV6-1,TRBJ2-3,TRBD2,few,CASRETSGFTDTQYF,TGTGCCAGCAGAGAGACTAGCGGTTTCACAGATACGCAGTATTTT
TRBV6-2/TRBV6-3,TRBJ2-2,.,many,CASIPLSQTNTGELFF,TGTGCCAGCATTCCACTGAGCCAGACCAACACCGGGGAGCTGTTTTTT
TRBV29-1,TRBJ2-5,.,few,CSYRLVETQYF,TGCAGCTATAGACTAGTTGAGACCCAGTACTTC
TRBV20-1,TRBJ2-7,TRBD1,.,CSASPGQGNKYEQYF,TGCAGTGCTAGCCCGGGACAGGGGAACAAGTACGAGCAGTACTTC
TRBV5-4,TRBJ2-4,TRBD1,.,CASSSRGQGLGNIQYF,TGTGCCAGCAGCTCCAGGGGGCAGGGATTAGGAAACATTCAGTACTTC
TRBV3-1,TRBJ2-7,.,few,CASSQVQGRYEQYF,TGTGCCAGCAGCCAAGTACAGGGACGCTACGAGCAGTACTTC
TRBV20-1,TRBJ2-3,TRBD1,.,CSAGDRASDTQYF,TGCAGTGCCGGGGACAGGGCCTCAGATACGCAGTATTTT
TRBV19,TRBJ1-2,TRBD1,.,CASSAPGQGYYGYTF,TGTGCCAGTAGTGCACCGGGACAGGGATACTATGGCTACACCTTC
TRBV24-1,TRBJ2-1,TRBD2,.,CATSDLGAGGANEQFF,TGTGCCACCAGTGATTTAGGGGCGGGAGGCGCCAATGAGCAGTTCTTC
TRBV2,TRBJ2-1,TRBD1,many,CASSVGTGQFF,TGTGCCAGCAGTGTGGGGACAGGGCAGTTCTTC
TRBV29-1,TRBJ2-3,TRBD1,.,CSVAPTGGLTDTQYF,TGCAGCGTTGCCCCGACAGGGGGCCTTACAGATACGCAGTATTTT
TRBV12-3/TRBV12-4,TRBJ2-3,.,many,CASMGDSTDTQYF,TGTGCCAGCATGGGGGACTCCACAGATACGCAGTATTTT
TRBV25-1,TRBJ2-3,.,few,CASRSHEGDTQYF,TGTGCCAGCAGATCACATGAGGGGGATACGCAGTATTTT
TRBV12-3/TRBV12-4,TRBJ2-1,TRBD2,few,CASSLVVAGELKFF,TGTGCCAGCAGTTTAGTCGTAGCGGGAGAGTTGAAGTTCTTC
TRBV29-1,TRBJ2-2,.,many,CSVDRGNTGELFF,TGCAGCGTTGACAGGGGGAACACCGGGGAGCTGTTTTTT
TRBV20-1,TRBJ2-2,TRBD2,few,CSAFLAGGAGELFF,TGCAGTGCTTTCCTAGCGGGAGGGGCCGGGGAGCTGTTTTTT
TRBV11-2,TRBJ2-2,.,few,CASSLRAVPTGELFF,TGTGCCAGCAGCTTACGAGCGGTACCCACCGGGGAGCTGTTTTTT
TRBV3-1,TRBJ2-7,.,.,CASSQEPSEQYF,TGTGCCAGCAGCCAAGAGCCATCCGAGCAGTACTTC
TRBV10-3,TRBJ1-2,TRBD1,few,CAISDLQGYYGYTF,TGTGCCATCAGTGACCTACAGGGGTACTATGGCTACACCTTC
TRBV20-1,TRBJ2-7,TRBD1,.,CSGTNRGSSYEQYF,TGCAGCGGAACCAACAGGGGGAGCTCCTACGAGCAGTACTTC
TRBV5-1,TRBJ2-5,TRBD1,few,CASSYGQGAGKETQYF,TGCGCCAGCAGCTACGGACAGGGGGCGGGAAAAGAGACCCAGTACTTC
TRBV12-3/TRBV12-4,TRBJ1-4,.,many,CASSFGISGVGEKLFF,TGTGCCAGCAGTTTCGGAATCTCAGGGGTGGGTGAAAAACTGTTTTTT
TRBV6-5,TRBJ2-1,.,.,CASSYSMRGLAEYNEQFF,TGTGCCAGCAGTTACTCGATGAGGGGCTTAGCAGAGTACAATGAGCAGTTCTTC
TRBV2,TRBJ2-1,.,many,CASMTAHNEQFF,TGTGCCAGCATGACAGCTCACAATGAGCAGTTCTTC
TRBV7-2,TRBJ2-1,TRBD1,few,CASSLRGTGADEQFF,TGTGCCAGCAGCTTACGCGGGACAGGGGCGGATGAGCAGTTCTTC
TRBV20-1,TRBJ2-3,.,few,CSARITRTATTDTQYF,TGCAGTGCTAGAATAACGAGGACAGCAACCACAGATACGCAGTATTTT
TRBV28,TRBJ2-3,.,.,CASSLYSRTDTHYF,TGTGCCAGCAGTTTATACAGTCGCACAGATACGCACTATTTT
TRBV4-2,TRBJ2-3,.,few,CASSPQAGDPGTDTQYF,TGTGCCAGCAGCCCACAAGCAGGAGACCCCGGCACAGATACGCAGTATTTT